This TCR beta chain derives from a study of low-dose radiotherapy and immunotherapy resistance in tumors. Background on the study: Aspirin was taken orally at 300 mg daily by patients, and this continued for four cycles from cycle 1 day 1.

This clonotype was counted many times. Priming of first-strand cDNA relied on TRAV- and TRBV-specific primers (covering alpha and beta chains). It was with a constant-region primer and a V-primer adapter that TCRs were amplified over roughly 18 PCR cycles. TCRdb recomputed calls from the reads with MiXCR, one row per CDR3 protein. Of about 35,000 distinct CDR3 sequences in the sample, 20% to 25% were seen once. Time point denoted: after trial treatment. Indicated treatment: LDRT plus nivolumab, ipilimumab, low-dose cyclophosphamide and aspirin (RACIN trial). Advanced solid tumors lacking tumor-infiltrating lymphocytes characterized eligible patients. The CDR3 is 12 residues long. V gave up 7 bases and J gave up 6 bases, with 14 bases separating them. Germline loops: CDR1 SQVTM, CDR2 ANQGSEA.

The material sequenced was PBMCs, taken after low-dose radiotherapy plus immunotherapy. The TCR sequence derives from a female donor with ovarian cancer. This sequence joins TRBV29-1 and TRBJ2-3; D is unresolved. CDR3 region: CSGHFMGDTQYF. CDR3 sequence (DNA): TGCAGCGGACATTTTATGGGGGATACGCAGTATTTT.